This TCR beta chain derives from a study of shared clonotypes between healthy human individuals. The wider study: The plates for each donor numbered three CD4 naive, three CD4 memory, two CD8 naive and one CD8 memory. Notes on the study in general: Estimated richness was generally greater in naive than memory subsets. Between a few donors, naive CD4 clonotypes were shared at a level of about 5%.

After removal of 7 bases from V and 4 bases from J, the junction contained 10 bases not matched to a gene. The CDR3 is 13 amino acids. Germline CDR1 is SQVTM and CDR2 is ANQGSEA. Terminally differentiated effector memory CD45RA+ cells were excluded from the naive CD8 cells, which were CD45RO-negative and positively selected for CCR7. Nashville, Tennessee was home to all donors, each a Caucasian adult. Details on this clone: Its target is not known.

TCRdb's copy holds only in-frame clones and misses some; the assay was immunoSEQ multiplex PCR. The table has around 700,000 clones, roughly 94% seen once; the top ten hold 24%. Sample: naive CD8+ T cells sorted from blood. The rearrangement joins TRBV29-1 to TRBJ2-7; TRBD1 matches 7 bases. The receptor's source is a young man in good health. The CDR3 sequence: CSAETGSEYEQYF. CDR3 bases: TGCAGCGCTGAGACAGGGTCCGAATACGAGCAGTACTTC.